The clone carrying this T cell receptor (beta chain) was found many times. The CDR3 is 14 amino acids. V dropped 3 bases and J dropped 2 bases, with 11 bases sitting between them. Germline-derived CDR1 and CDR2 are MDHEN and SYDVKM. This sample is drawn from a study of blood T cells in healthy people across ages. With a J-beta primer mix and a sample-barcoded 5' primer, a second PCR ran 7 to 11 cycles. TCRdb re-derived calls from the 5' RACE reads in MiXCR, one entry per CDR3 protein. Here the sample spans approximately 960,000 distinct CDR3 sequences, under 35% being singletons. This sample also belongs to another study, concerning T cells of mothers and their children. That study reports: Comparable shaping of TCR recombination output by thymic selection was observed in related and unrelated pairs.

The sequenced sample was blood. This clonotype was obtained from a woman aged 40 to 55 in good health. J is TRBJ2-7 and V is TRBV28, with D perhaps matching TRBD1 (5 bases). The CDR3 here is CASSFRQRAYEQYF. CDR3 DNA sequence: TGTGCCAGCAGTTTCCGACAGAGAGCCTACGAGCAGTACTTC.